Each of the 23 T cell receptor beta chains below was sequenced from the same sample in a study of T cell responses to AZD1222 COVID-19 vaccine. Only in-frame clones appear in the TCRdb table, and some are missing; sequencing was by immunoSEQ multiplex PCR. The table records about 120,000 clones, roughly 92% of them present only once. The specimen comprised peripheral blood, sampled 28 days after the second AZD1222 dose. The source is an adult who received the AZD1222 COVID-19 vaccine.

V and J are TRBV19 and TRBJ2-1, with TRBD2 as a possible D gene (5 bases). V dropped 2 bases and J dropped 4 bases, with 12 bases sitting between them. The germline V gene has CDR1 LNHDA and CDR2 SQIVND (reference sequence). The CDR3 covers 15 residues. CDR3 sequence reads: CASSIMGSPYNEQFF. CDR3 DNA sequence: TGTGCCAGTAGTATAATGGGGAGCCCATACAATGAGCAGTTCTTC.

This clone has just one count. This sequence joins TRBV7-2 and TRBJ2-2, with 7 bases matching TRBD2. This CDR3 spans 14 amino acids. V lost 3 bases to trimming and J lost 4 bases; unmatched junction nucleotides: 2. Germline V lookup: CDR1 SGHTA, CDR2 FQGNSA. Here the CDR3 DNA reads TGTGCCAGCAGCTTTGCGGGAGTCACCGGGGAGCTGTTTTTT. Translation: CASSFAGVTGELFF.

The chain uses TRBV5-5 and TRBJ1-2, with D unclear. The length of the CDR3 is 12 residues. Germline values: CDR1 SGHKS, CDR2 YYEKEE (reference sequence). V gave up 1 base and J gave up 8 bases, with 9 bases separating them. The chain's CDR3 is CASSLNRRGYTF. Written as DNA, the CDR3 is TGTGCCAGCAGCTTGAACCGTCGGGGCTACACCTTC. Supplemented by reference TRBV5-5 and TRBJ1-2, the full variable domain reads DAGVTQSPTHLIKTRGQQVTLRCSPISGHKSVSWYQQVLGQGPQFIFQYYEKEERGRGNFPDRFSARQFPNYSSELNVNALLLGDSALYLCASSLNRRGYTFGSGTRLTVV.

V is TRBV28 and J is TRBJ1-2, with D maybe TRBD1 (5 bases). Germline-derived CDR1 and CDR2 are MDHEN and SYDVKM. With 4 bases removed from V and 4 bases from J, the gap between germline ends came to 22 bases. CDR3 length: 17 amino acids. CDR3 region: CASSSTFQGFQGYGYTF. In DNA, the CDR3 is TGTGCCAGCAGTTCGACGTTCCAAGGCTTTCAGGGCTATGGCTACACCTTC.

V is TRBV29-1 and J is TRBJ1-1, with D possibly TRBD1 on 5 matching bases. Germline CDR1 and CDR2: SQVTM and ANQGSEA. The CDR3 is made up of 12 amino acids. Trimming pared 4 bases from V and 3 bases from J, leaving 9 bases between. The CDR3 sequence: CSVGQGDTEAFF. As DNA, the CDR3 is TGCAGCGTTGGTCAGGGAGACACTGAAGCTTTCTTT.

V usage is TRBV12-3 or TRBV12-4 and J usage is TRBJ1-1, with D perhaps TRBD1 (6 bases). V was shortened by 7 bases and J by 5 bases, with 14 bases between the two germline ends. The CDR3 runs to 13 residues. The CDR3 DNA reads as TGTGCCAGCAAACAGATACAGGGAACTGAAGCTTTCTTT. Its translation is CASKQIQGTEAFF.

The chain joins TRBV28 to TRBJ2-7; unclear D gene. The ends were cut back, 3 bases at V and 5 bases at J, with 20 bases in the middle. CDR1 MDHEN and CDR2 SYDVKM come from the germline V gene. The CDR3 sequence is 16 residues long. The chain's CDR3 is CASSLPRRVSIDEQYF. DNA of the CDR3: TGTGCCAGCAGTTTGCCCCGCCGGGTTTCAATCGACGAGCAGTACTTC.

As regards this clone: Additional DNA sequences in this sample encode the identical CDR3. This sequence joins TRBV18 and TRBJ1-2, with 12 bases identical to TRBD1. Trimming cost V 3 bases and J 6 bases; bases outside gene matches: 2. The CDR3 totals 14 residues. The germline CDR1 and CDR2 sequences are KGHSH and LQKENI. CDR3: CASSPGTGGDGYTF. The CDR3 region has the DNA TGTGCCAGCTCACCCGGGACAGGGGGCGATGGCTACACCTTC. Based on the CDR3 plus reference TRBV18 and TRBJ1-2, the full variable domain is NAGVMQNPRHLVRRRGQEARLRCSPMKGHSHVYWYRQLPEEGLKFMVYLQKENIIDESGMPKERFSAEFPKEGPSILRIQQVVRGDSAAYFCASSPGTGGDGYTFGSGTRLTVV.

This chain joins TRBV29-1 and TRBJ1-2, with D unresolved. CDR3 length equals 14 residues. Germline values: CDR1 SQVTM, CDR2 ANQGSEA. V was pared by 2 bases and J by 4 bases, with 14 bases between. The CDR3 is CSVEKTQRIYGYTF. DNA of the CDR3: TGCAGCGTTGAAAAAACACAGAGGATCTATGGCTACACCTTC.

This chain links TRBV30 with TRBJ2-3, with a possible D match to TRBD1 (6 bases). The V and J ends lost 2 bases and 1 base respectively, with 7 bases between them. Germline V gene sequence: CDR1 GTSNPN, CDR2 SVGIG (reference sequence). CDR3 length equals 13 residues. The CDR3, as DNA: TGTGCCTGGAGTCCAGGGGGCACAGATACGCAGTATTTT. It encodes CAWSPGGTDTQYF.

A single count supports this clone. This chain connects TRBV9 to TRBJ2-1; 7 positions match TRBD1. The ends lost 4 bases at V and 8 bases at J; junction bases unmatched: 12. Germline loops: CDR1 SGDLS, CDR2 YYNGEE. This CDR3 contains 15 residues. The CDR3 sequence: CASSPWGETGYEQFF. The CDR3 region has the DNA TGTGCCAGCAGCCCATGGGGTGAGACAGGGTATGAGCAGTTCTTC.

J is TRBJ1-4 and V is TRBV4-1; D is undetermined. CDR3 length equals 15 residues. V lost 0 bases and J 4 bases, leaving 9 bases between the germline ends. Germline V gene data show CDR1 as MGHRA and CDR2 as YSYEKL. In DNA, the CDR3 is TGCGCCAGCAGCCAAGACAGGAGATTTAATGAAAAACTGTTTTTT. As protein: CASSQDRRFNEKLFF.

V usage is TRBV2 and J usage is TRBJ1-1; D is perhaps TRBD1 (5 bases). The CDR3 sequence is 17 residues long. In germline, CDR1 is SNHLY, CDR2 FYNNEI. Trimming took 6 bases from V and 0 from J, leaving 20 bases between them. The chain's CDR3 is CASSEKGLGGLNTEAFF. The CDR3 DNA sequence: TGTGCCAGCAGCGAAAAGGGGCTCGGTGGCTTGAACACTGAAGCTTTCTTT. Variable domain in full (rest from reference TRBV2 and TRBJ1-1): EPEVTQTPSHQVTQMGQEVILRCVPISNHLYFYWYRQILGQKVEFLVSFYNNEISEKSEIFDDQFSVERPDGSNFTLKIRSTKLEDSAMYFCASSEKGLGGLNTEAFFGQGTRLTVV.

This clone has more than one count but fewer than ten. The chain is built from TRBV29-1 and TRBJ2-1, with 9 bases matching TRBD2. CDR1 and CDR2 from the germline V gene are SQVTM and ANQGSEA. The trim removed 4 bases at V and 0 bases at J, leaving 7 bases unmatched. CDR3 length: 16 amino acids. CDR3: CSVVVSGSPSYNEQFF. Here the CDR3 DNA reads TGCAGCGTTGTGGTTAGCGGGAGCCCCTCCTACAATGAGCAGTTCTTC.

The V gene is TRBV2, the J gene TRBJ2-3; D gene uncertain. Trimming pared 4 bases from V and 0 bases from J, leaving 5 bases between. The germline gives CDR1 SNHLY, CDR2 FYNNEI. The CDR3 is 13 amino acids. The CDR3, as DNA: TGTGCCAGCAGTGGGGATAGCACAGATACGCAGTATTTT. Translation gives CASSGDSTDTQYF.

The V gene is TRBV28, the J gene TRBJ1-6; possibly TRBD1 for D (5 bases). The CDR3 is made up of 16 amino acids. V lost 10 bases to trimming and J lost 4 bases, with 20 bases between them. Germline assignment: CDR1 MDHEN and CDR2 SYDVKM. The CDR3 region has the DNA TGTGCCACTTCCGGGGACGGCCTCTCTTATAATTCACCCCTCCACTTT. This codes for CATSGDGLSYNSPLHF. Variable domain in full (rest from reference TRBV28 and TRBJ1-6): DVKVTQSSRYLVKRTGEKVFLECVQDMDHENMFWYRQDPGLGLRLIYFSYDVKMKEKGDIPEGYSVSREKKERFSLILESASTNQTSMYLCATSGDGLSYNSPLHFGNGTRLTVT.

This rearrangement joins TRBV3-1 (or the pseudogene TRBV3-2) to TRBJ2-6, with 7 bases identical to TRBD1. V lost 7 bases to trimming and J lost 0 bases; unmatched junction nucleotides: 12. Germline assignment: CDR1 LGHDT and CDR2 YNNKEL (reference sequence). The CDR3 consists of 18 residues. CDR3 sequence reads: CASTLGQAIFSGANVLTF. CDR3 in DNA: TGTGCCAGCACCCTTGGACAGGCAATCTTCTCTGGGGCCAACGTCCTGACTTTC.

The chain is built from TRBV6-5 and TRBJ2-7, with D tentatively TRBD1 (5 bases). V gave up 6 bases and J gave up 3 bases, with 12 bases separating them. CDR1 and CDR2 from the germline V gene are MNHEY and SVGAGI. The CDR3 loop spans 13 amino acids. CDR3 loop: CASSRQTDYEQYF. CDR3 nucleotide sequence: TGTGCCAGCAGCAGACAGACAGACTACGAGCAGTACTTC.

The chain employs TRBV5-1 and TRBJ2-2, with TRBD2 matching over 8 bases. Germline-derived CDR1 and CDR2 are SGHRS and YFSETQ. The length of the CDR3 is 17 residues. J lost 4 bases, V lost 2 bases, and 10 bases had no gene match. CDR3 amino acids: CASSLPTGRATTGELFF. CDR3 bases: TGCGCCAGCAGCTTACCAACCGGGAGGGCCACCACCGGGGAGCTGTTTTTT.

The V and J genes are TRBV3-1 (or the pseudogene TRBV3-2) and TRBJ2-3; D uncertain. CDR3 length equals 13 residues. Per germline, CDR1 LGHDT and CDR2 YNNKEL (reference sequence). V was trimmed by 1 base and J by 6 bases, leaving 8 bases between them. The DNA of the CDR3 is TGTGCCAGCAGCCAAGTTTTCGACGATACGCAGTATTTT. It codes for CASSQVFDDTQYF.

The chain joins TRBV4-2 to TRBJ1-4; 7 bases fit TRBD1. Germline CDR1 reads LGHNA; CDR2 reads YNFKEQ. Trimming at V came to 2 bases and at J to 4 bases, leaving 4 bases not matched to a gene. There are 15 residues in the CDR3. The CDR3 bases are TGTGCCAGCAGCCAAAACAGGGGCGATAATGAAAAACTGTTTTTT. This codes for CASSQNRGDNEKLFF.

V and J are TRBV3-1 (or the pseudogene TRBV3-2) and TRBJ2-1, with TRBD1 as a possible D gene (6 bases). Germline V gene sequence: CDR1 LGHDT, CDR2 YNNKEL (reference sequence). The CDR3 runs to 16 residues. V lost 0 bases and J lost 6, with 15 bases in between. CDR3 coding DNA: TGTGCCAGCAGCCAAGAAGCCAGGGGTAATTCCAATGAGCAGTTCTTC. Residues: CASSQEARGNSNEQFF.

The count of this clone is one. The V gene is TRBV19, the J gene TRBJ2-1, with 10 positions matching TRBD2. Germline assignment: CDR1 LNHDA and CDR2 SQIVND (reference sequence). With 5 bases clipped from V and 0 bases from J, the junction kept 4 bases outside the gene matches. The CDR3 covers 16 residues. The CDR3 region is CASSLPSGSSYNEQFF. The CDR3 DNA reads as TGTGCCAGTAGTCTCCCTAGCGGGAGCTCCTACAATGAGCAGTTCTTC.